This TCR beta chain was profiled in a study of blood T cell repertoires in COVID-19. For the study at large: Collection of acute and convalescent COVID-19 samples took place in the United States, Italy and Spain.

V gave up 6 bases and J gave up 7 bases, with 16 bases separating them. In germline, CDR1 is MNHEY, CDR2 SVGAGI. The CDR3 is 13 residues long. Sequenced by immunoSEQ multiplex PCR; TCRdb stores in-frame clones only, minus some. The sample carries almost 400,000 clones, roughly 90% recorded once. Sequencing was carried out using PBMCs or T cells enriched from blood (not recorded which). This chain uses TRBV6-5 with TRBJ2-7; D may be TRBD1 (6 bases). The clonotype originates from a woman aged 25-40 years who had recovered from COVID-19. CDR3 in DNA: TGTGCCAGCAGGCTGTATACAGGGCGGGAGCAGTACTTC. This gives the protein CASRLYTGREQYF.